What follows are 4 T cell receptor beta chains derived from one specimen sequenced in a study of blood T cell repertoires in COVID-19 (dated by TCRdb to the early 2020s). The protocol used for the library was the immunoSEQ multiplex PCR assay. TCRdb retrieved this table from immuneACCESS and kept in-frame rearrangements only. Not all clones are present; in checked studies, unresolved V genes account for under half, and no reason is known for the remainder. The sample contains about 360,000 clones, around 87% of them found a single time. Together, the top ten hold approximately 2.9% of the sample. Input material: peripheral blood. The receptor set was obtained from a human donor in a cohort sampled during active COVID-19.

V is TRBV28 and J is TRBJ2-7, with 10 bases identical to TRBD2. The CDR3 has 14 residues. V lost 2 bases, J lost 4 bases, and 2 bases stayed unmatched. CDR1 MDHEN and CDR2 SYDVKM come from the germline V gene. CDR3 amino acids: CASSLSSGRYEQYF. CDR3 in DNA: TGTGCCAGCAGTTTAAGTAGCGGGAGGTACGAGCAGTACTTC.

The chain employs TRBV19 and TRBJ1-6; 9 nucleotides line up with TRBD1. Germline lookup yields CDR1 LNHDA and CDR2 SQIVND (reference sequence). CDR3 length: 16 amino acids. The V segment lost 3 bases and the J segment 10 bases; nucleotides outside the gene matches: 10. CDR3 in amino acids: CASSMAGTGNRSPLHF. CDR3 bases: TGTGCCAGTAGTATGGCCGGGACAGGGAACCGATCACCCCTCCACTTT.

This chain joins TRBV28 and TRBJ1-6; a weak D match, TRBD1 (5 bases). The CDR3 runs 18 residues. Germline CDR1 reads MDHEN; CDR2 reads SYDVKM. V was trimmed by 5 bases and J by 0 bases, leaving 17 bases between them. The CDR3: CASSRFSTESSYNSPLHF. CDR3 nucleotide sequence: TGTGCCAGCAGTCGCTTTTCGACAGAAAGCTCCTATAATTCACCCCTCCACTTT.

The CDR3 nucleotides read TGTGCCAGTAGTTTGACTAGCGCTGATGGGGATACGCAGTATTTT. As protein: CASSLTSADGDTQYF. The chain has TRBV19 and TRBJ2-3; 8 bases are a match to TRBD2. CDR1 is LNHDA, CDR2 SQIVND, per germline (reference sequence). This CDR3 has 15 amino acids. Trimming removed 5 bases from V and 6 bases from J; junction bases left unmatched: 10.